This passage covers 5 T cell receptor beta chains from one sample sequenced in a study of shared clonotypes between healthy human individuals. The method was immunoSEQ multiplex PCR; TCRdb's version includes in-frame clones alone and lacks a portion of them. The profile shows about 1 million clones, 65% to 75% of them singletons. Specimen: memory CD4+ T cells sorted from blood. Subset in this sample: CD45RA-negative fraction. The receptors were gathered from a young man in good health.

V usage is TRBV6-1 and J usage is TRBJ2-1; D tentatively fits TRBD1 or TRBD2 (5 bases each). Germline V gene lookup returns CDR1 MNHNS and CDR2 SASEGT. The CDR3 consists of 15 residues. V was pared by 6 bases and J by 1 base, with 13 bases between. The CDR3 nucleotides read TGTGCCAGCAGCATGGGGGAGTCGTCCTACAATGAGCAGTTCTTC. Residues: CASSMGESSYNEQFF.

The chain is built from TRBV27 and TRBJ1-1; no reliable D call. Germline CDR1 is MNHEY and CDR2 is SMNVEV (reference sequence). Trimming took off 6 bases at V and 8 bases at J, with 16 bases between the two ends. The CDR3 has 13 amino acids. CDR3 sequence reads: CASRYPEDGEAFF. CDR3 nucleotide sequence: TGTGCCAGCAGATACCCGGAGGACGGGGAAGCTTTCTTT.

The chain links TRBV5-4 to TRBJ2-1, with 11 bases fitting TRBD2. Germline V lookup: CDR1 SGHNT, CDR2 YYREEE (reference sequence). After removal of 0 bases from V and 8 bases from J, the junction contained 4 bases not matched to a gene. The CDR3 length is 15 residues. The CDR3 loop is CASSLGLAGGYEQFF. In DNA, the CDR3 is TGTGCCAGCAGCTTGGGCCTAGCGGGAGGCTATGAGCAGTTCTTC.

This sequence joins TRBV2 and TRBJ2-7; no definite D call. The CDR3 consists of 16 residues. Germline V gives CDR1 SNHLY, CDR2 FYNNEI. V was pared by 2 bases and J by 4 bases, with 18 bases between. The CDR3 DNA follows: TGTGCCAGCAGTGAATCGCGTCCCTCGTATGGATACGAGCAGTACTTC. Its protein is CASSESRPSYGYEQYF.

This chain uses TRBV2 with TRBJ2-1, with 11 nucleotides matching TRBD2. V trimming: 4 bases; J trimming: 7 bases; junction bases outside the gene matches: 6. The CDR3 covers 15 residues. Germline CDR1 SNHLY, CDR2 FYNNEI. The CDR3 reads CASSATSGGSNEQFF. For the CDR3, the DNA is TGTGCCAGCAGTGCCACTAGCGGGGGTAGTAATGAGCAGTTCTTC. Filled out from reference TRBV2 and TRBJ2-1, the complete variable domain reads EPEVTQTPSHQVTQMGQEVILRCVPISNHLYFYWYRQILGQKVEFLVSFYNNEISEKSEIFDDQFSVERPDGSNFTLKIRSTKLEDSAMYFCASSATSGGSNEQFFGPGTRLTVL.